The 25 T cell receptor beta chains presented below share a single source sample, sequenced in a study of vaccination effects on CD4 cells after COVID-19. The assay was immunoSEQ multiplex PCR, and TCRdb's table has in-frame clones only and misses some. The repertoire has over 45,000 clones, roughly three fifths of them found once; the top ten carry 4.5% to 6%. The antigens these receptors bind are not known. Culturing for 10 to 11 days preceded CD4+ T cell isolation. Sequencing was performed on CD4+ T cells from PBMCs cultured without peptide, taken before COVID-19 vaccination. These receptor sequences come from a human donor who received a COVID-19 vaccine.

The chain joins TRBV6-5 to TRBJ1-2, with a tentative D call TRBD1 (5 bases). The CDR3 is made up of 16 amino acids. Germline loops: CDR1 MNHEY, CDR2 SVGAGI. V was shortened by 2 bases and J by 4 bases, with 17 bases between the two germline ends. CDR3 bases: TGTGCCAGCAGTTACAGCCGGGGACGTGGGAGCTATGGCTACACCTTC. It yields the protein CASSYSRGRGSYGYTF.

The rearrangement uses TRBV5-3 and TRBJ2-1; TRBD2 agrees at 8 bases. TRBV5-3 is annotated as an ORF whose role is uncertain. V lost 1 base to trimming and J lost 1 base; unmatched junction nucleotides: 10. There are 18 residues in the CDR3. CDR3 nucleotides: TGTGCCAGAAGCTTGCCCCGACTAGCGCCTTTATCCTACAATGAGCAGTTCTTC. Protein product: CARSLPRLAPLSYNEQFF.

There are a few counts of this clone. The V and J genes are TRBV7-9 and TRBJ1-3, with D tentatively TRBD1 (6 bases). Trimming took off 7 bases at V and 1 base at J, with 17 bases between the two ends. This CDR3 region has 16 residues. Germline V gives CDR1 SEHNR, CDR2 FQNEAQ (reference sequence). In DNA form, the CDR3 reads TGTGCCAGCAACCAAGGGGGGACAAATTCTGGAAACACCATATATTTT. Translation: CASNQGGTNSGNTIYF.

This chain links TRBV2 with TRBJ2-7; TRBD2 matches 8 bases. V was clipped by 10 bases and J by 6 bases; unmatched bases: 8. Germline V lookup: CDR1 SNHLY, CDR2 FYNNEI. The CDR3 is 12 amino acids. CDR3 loop: CATVGGAGEQYF. CDR3 sequence (DNA): TGTGCCACCGTCGGGGGGGCCGGCGAGCAGTACTTC.

This clone was seen a few times. The gene calls are TRBV11-3 and TRBJ1-1; D is undetermined. Germline CDR1 and CDR2: SGHNT and YENEEA. Deletions cut 1 base from V and 1 base from J, with 10 bases between. This CDR3 comprises 15 residues. This CDR3 reads CASSLVRESNTEAFF. In DNA, the CDR3 is TGTGCCAGCAGCTTAGTGAGGGAATCGAACACTGAAGCTTTCTTT.

This chain connects TRBV7-8 to TRBJ1-1; D is possibly TRBD1 (6 bases). This CDR3 has 17 amino acids. CDR1 is SGHVS and CDR2 is FQNEAQ in the germline V gene. V was cut by 5 bases and J by 0 bases, with 19 bases left in between. The CDR3 region has the DNA TGTGCCAGCAGCCTCCTGAGGGACAAGGGGGTGAACACTGAAGCTTTCTTT. Translating gives CASSLLRDKGVNTEAFF.

This rearrangement joins TRBV30 to TRBJ1-1; D not resolved. Deletions cut 5 bases from V and 3 bases from J, with 19 bases between. CDR3 length: 15 residues. Germline loops: CDR1 GTSNPN, CDR2 SVGIG (reference sequence). CDR3 loop: CAWLPPRFAYTEAFF. CDR3 bases: TGTGCCTGGCTTCCTCCCCGGTTTGCCTACACTGAAGCTTTCTTT.

The chain links TRBV28 to TRBJ2-5, with 9 bases lining up with TRBD1. After removal of 4 bases from V and 0 bases from J, the junction contained 6 bases not matched to a gene. Germline CDR1 and CDR2: MDHEN and SYDVKM. The CDR3 has 16 residues. The CDR3 sequence is CASSSWTGVDQETQYF. Written as DNA, the CDR3 is TGTGCCAGCAGTTCATGGACAGGGGTGGACCAAGAGACCCAGTACTTC.

V usage is TRBV4-2 and J usage is TRBJ2-7; possible D gene TRBD1, 6 bases. Germline V gives CDR1 LGHNA, CDR2 YNFKEQ. Deletions cut 0 bases from V and 0 bases from J, with 12 bases between. This CDR3 spans 16 amino acids. Here the CDR3 DNA reads TGTGCCAGCAGCCAAGAGTGGAACAGGGACTCCTACGAGCAGTACTTC. It encodes CASSQEWNRDSYEQYF.

This clone was picked up a small number of times. The CDR3 is CASRAQGRSYEQYF. The DNA of the CDR3 is TGTGCCAGCAGGGCCCAGGGCAGATCCTACGAGCAGTACTTC. The chain carries TRBV6-5 and TRBJ2-7, with a possible D match to TRBD1 (5 bases). CDR1 MNHEY and CDR2 SVGAGI come from the germline V gene. The CDR3 is 14 residues long. Trimming cost V 6 bases and J 1 base, with 13 bases left between them.

This chain uses TRBV6-2 or TRBV6-3 with TRBJ1-1, with D maybe TRBD1 (6 bases). Per germline, CDR1 MNHEY and CDR2 SVGEGT. With 0 bases removed from V and 8 bases from J, the gap between germline ends came to 10 bases. This CDR3 is 13 amino acids long. The CDR3 reads CASSYSNRAEAFF. As DNA, the CDR3 is TGTGCCAGCAGTTACTCGAACAGGGCGGAAGCTTTCTTT.

This chain connects TRBV10-2 to TRBJ1-6; TRBD1 is a possible D gene (5 bases). V was pared by 6 bases and J by 8 bases, with 8 bases between. The CDR3 covers 12 residues. Germline lookup yields CDR1 WSHSY and CDR2 SAAADI. The CDR3 DNA reads TGCGCCAGCAGGGAGGGGTATTCACCCCTCCACTTT. It yields the protein CASREGYSPLHF.

Of note for this clone: The junction departs from the called germline gene at one end, perhaps through a read error. The chain is built from TRBV20-1 and TRBJ1-2; 7 nucleotides agree with TRBD1. The CDR3 has 11 residues. From germline, CDR1 is DFQATT and CDR2 SNEGSKA (reference sequence). The CDR3 sequence is CSAKPDRAPPF. CDR3 sequence (DNA): TGCAGTGCTAAACCAGACAGGGCCCCCCCCTTC.

This clone was counted a few times. V gene TRBV6-5 combines with J gene TRBJ2-7; TRBD2 might be the D (5 bases). This CDR3 is built from 13 residues. Germline CDR1 and CDR2: MNHEY and SVGAGI. V was shortened by 9 bases and J by 0 bases, with 12 bases between the two germline ends. CDR3 coding DNA: TGTGCCAGTTCGACGGGGAGCTCCTACGAGCAGTACTTC. This translates into CASSTGSSYEQYF.

This clone showed up just a few times. The V call is TRBV6-5, the J call TRBJ1-5, with a tentative D call TRBD1 (5 bases). Trimming removed 7 bases at V and 3 bases at J, with 16 bases between. The germline V gene has CDR1 MNHEY and CDR2 SVGAGI. There are 15 residues in the CDR3. The CDR3 region is CASTRAGRSNQPQHF. In DNA, the CDR3 is TGTGCCAGCACCAGGGCTGGGAGGTCCAATCAGCCCCAGCATTTT.

V and J are TRBV6-2 or TRBV6-3 and TRBJ2-1, with D perhaps matching TRBD1 (6 bases). Looked up from germline, CDR1 is MNHEY and CDR2 is SVGEGT. V was trimmed by 6 bases and J by 8 bases, leaving 14 bases between them. This CDR3 comprises 13 residues. The CDR3 here is CASSVTGRDEQFF. The CDR3, as DNA: TGTGCCAGCAGCGTTACAGGGCGAGATGAGCAGTTCTTC.

The chain is built from TRBV6-2 or TRBV6-3 and TRBJ1-2; D is perhaps TRBD1 (5 bases). Germline loops: CDR1 MNHEY, CDR2 SVGEGT. The CDR3 covers 13 residues. V gave up 2 bases and J gave up 4 bases, with 8 bases separating them. Written as DNA, the CDR3 is TGTGCCAGCAGTTACAGGGGAGGCTATGGCTACACCTTC. The encoded protein is CASSYRGGYGYTF.

A few counts support this clone. The gene calls are TRBV3-1 (or the pseudogene TRBV3-2) and TRBJ1-4; TRBD1 matches 7 bases. In germline, CDR1 is LGHDT, CDR2 YNNKEL (reference sequence). This CDR3 contains 14 residues. J was trimmed by 7 bases and V by 5 bases; bases with no gene match: 7. CDR3 sequence (DNA): TGTGCCAGCAGCTCTCGACAGGGACGTGAAAAACTGTTTTTT. Residues: CASSSRQGREKLFF.

This clone was detected once. The J gene is TRBJ2-3, the V gene TRBV5-6; D uncertain. Trimming pared 5 bases from V and 2 bases from J, leaving 9 bases between. The CDR3 runs to 13 residues. The V gene's germline CDR1 is SGHDT and CDR2 YYEEEE. The CDR3 sequence: CASSQVPTDTQYF. The CDR3 DNA is TGTGCCAGCAGTCAGGTTCCCACAGATACGCAGTATTTT.

The V call is TRBV11-2, the J call TRBJ2-2; a possible D gene is TRBD2 (6 bases). The CDR3 contains 13 residues. Trimming pared 4 bases from V and 6 bases from J, leaving 9 bases between. CDR1 and CDR2 from the germline V gene are SGHAT and FQNNGV. CDR3 protein: CASSSGLPGELFF. The CDR3 nucleotides are TGTGCCAGCAGCTCCGGACTACCCGGGGAGCTGTTTTTT.

This rearrangement joins TRBV7-2 to TRBJ2-1; the D gene is possibly TRBD1 (6 bases). The V gene's germline CDR1 is SGHTA and CDR2 FQGNSA. The CDR3 is 15 amino acids. V lost 7 bases, J lost 7 bases, and 20 bases lay in between. The CDR3 sequence is CASIPQGLGRNEQFF. The CDR3 DNA is TGTGCCAGCATCCCCCAGGGGCTAGGTAGAAATGAGCAGTTCTTC.

The chain carries TRBV5-1 and TRBJ2-1; no firm D call. The CDR3 has 15 amino acids. CDR1 is SGHRS and CDR2 is YFSETQ in the germline V gene. V was shortened by 0 bases and J by 2 bases, with 9 bases between the two germline ends. CDR3 bases: TGCGCCAGCAGCTTGGAGAGTAGCCCCTACAATGAGCAGTTCTTC. This codes for CASSLESSPYNEQFF.

In its sample, this clone was seen a few times. V gene TRBV5-1 combines with J gene TRBJ1-2, with 9 bases fitting TRBD1. Germline loops: CDR1 SGHRS, CDR2 YFSETQ. The junction had 7 bases not matched to a gene; V was cut back by 4 bases and J by 6 bases. This CDR3 has 14 residues. This CDR3 reads CASSVSGTGNGYTF. The CDR3 DNA follows: TGCGCCAGCAGCGTCTCCGGGACAGGGAATGGCTACACCTTC.

This rearrangement joins TRBV3-1 (or the pseudogene TRBV3-2) to TRBJ2-3; no clear D. This CDR3 region has 14 residues. CDR1 LGHDT and CDR2 YNNKEL come from the germline V gene (reference sequence). V lost 1 base and J 0 bases, leaving 5 bases between the germline ends. CDR3 nucleotide sequence: TGTGCCAGCAGCCAAGTCCTCAGCACAGATACGCAGTATTTT. Translated: CASSQVLSTDTQYF.

The chain couples TRBV9 to TRBJ2-7; D unclear. Germline CDR1 reads SGDLS; CDR2 reads YYNGEE. The CDR3 contains 14 residues. V was cut by 4 bases and J by 2 bases, with 13 bases left in between. The CDR3 sequence is CASSPTSSAYEQYF. The CDR3 DNA follows: TGTGCCAGCAGCCCCACGTCGTCGGCCTACGAGCAGTACTTC.